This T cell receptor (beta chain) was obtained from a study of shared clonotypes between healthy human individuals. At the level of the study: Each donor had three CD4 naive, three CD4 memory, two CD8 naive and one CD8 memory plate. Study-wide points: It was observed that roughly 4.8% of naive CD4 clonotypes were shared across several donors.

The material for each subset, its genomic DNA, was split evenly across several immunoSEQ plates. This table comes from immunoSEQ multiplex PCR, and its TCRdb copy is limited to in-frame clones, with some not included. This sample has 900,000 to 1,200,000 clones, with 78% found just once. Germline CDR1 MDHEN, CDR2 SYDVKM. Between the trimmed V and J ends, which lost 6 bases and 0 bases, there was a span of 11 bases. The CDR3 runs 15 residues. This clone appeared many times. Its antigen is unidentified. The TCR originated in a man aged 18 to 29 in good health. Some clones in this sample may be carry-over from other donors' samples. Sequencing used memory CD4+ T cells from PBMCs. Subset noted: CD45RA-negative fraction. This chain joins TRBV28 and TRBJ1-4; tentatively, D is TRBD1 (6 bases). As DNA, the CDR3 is TGTGCCAGCAGGTCTACAGGGCCAACTAATGAAAAACTGTTTTTT. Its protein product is CASRSTGPTNEKLFF.